This T cell receptor (beta chain) was documented in a study of blood T cells in healthy people across ages. Sample-barcoded 5' priming and a J-beta primer mix drove a second PCR of roughly 6 to 12 cycles. TCRdb ran MiXCR on the 5' RACE reads and lists one entry per CDR3 protein. The repertoire holds around 1,700,000 distinct CDR3 sequences, 28% seen once, with around 7.7% in the top ten. Points from the study as a whole: Donor CMV status was unknown, possibly confounding expanded clonotype changes. In older individuals, TCR beta diversity per million T cells was lower, falling roughly linearly with age. Long-lived donors carried more naive CD4+ cells and greater diversity than aged donors.

Germline V lookup: CDR1 DFQATT, CDR2 SNEGSKA (reference sequence). The CDR3 runs 11 residues. Trimming left V 5 bases short and J 5 bases short, with 8 bases between. This clonotype was counted many times. Its cognate antigen is unknown. Russia was home to the donors, healthy Caucasian individuals aged 6 to 90. This receptor was obtained from a woman aged 30 to 39 in good health. The sequencing sample was made of blood. The chain uses TRBV20-1 and TRBJ2-3; D is uncertain. The CDR3 DNA sequence: TGCAGTGCTTCCTTGGGAGATACGCAGTATTTT. Translated: CSASLGDTQYF.